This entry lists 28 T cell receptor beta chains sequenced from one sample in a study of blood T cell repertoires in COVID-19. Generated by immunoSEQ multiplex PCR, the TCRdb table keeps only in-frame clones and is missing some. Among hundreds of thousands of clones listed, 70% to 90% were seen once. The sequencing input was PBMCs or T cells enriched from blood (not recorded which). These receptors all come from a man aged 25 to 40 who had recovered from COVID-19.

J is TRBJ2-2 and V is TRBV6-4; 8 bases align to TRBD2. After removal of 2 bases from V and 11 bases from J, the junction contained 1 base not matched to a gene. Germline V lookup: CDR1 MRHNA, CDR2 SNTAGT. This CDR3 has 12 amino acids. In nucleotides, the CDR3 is TGTGCCAGCAGTGACGCGGGAGGAGAGCTGTTTTTT. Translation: CASSDAGGELFF.

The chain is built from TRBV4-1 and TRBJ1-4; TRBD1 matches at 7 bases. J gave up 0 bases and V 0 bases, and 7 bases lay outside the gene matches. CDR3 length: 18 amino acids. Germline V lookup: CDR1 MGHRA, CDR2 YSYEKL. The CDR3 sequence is CASSQDMEGATTNEKLFF. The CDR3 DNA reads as TGCGCCAGCAGCCAAGATATGGAGGGGGCCACAACTAATGAAAAACTGTTTTTT.

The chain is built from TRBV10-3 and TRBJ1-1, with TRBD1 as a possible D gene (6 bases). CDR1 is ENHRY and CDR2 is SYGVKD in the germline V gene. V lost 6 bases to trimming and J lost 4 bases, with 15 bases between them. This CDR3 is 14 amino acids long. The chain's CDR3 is CAISPDSGGTEAFF. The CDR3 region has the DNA TGTGCCATCAGCCCGGACAGTGGGGGCACTGAAGCTTTCTTT.

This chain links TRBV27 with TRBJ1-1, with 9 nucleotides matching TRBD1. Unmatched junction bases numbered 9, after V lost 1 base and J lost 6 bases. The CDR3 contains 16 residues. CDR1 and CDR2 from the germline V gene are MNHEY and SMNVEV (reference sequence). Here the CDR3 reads CASSLFPGTGQSEAFF. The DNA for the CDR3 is TGTGCCAGCAGTTTATTCCCTGGGACAGGGCAATCTGAAGCTTTCTTT.

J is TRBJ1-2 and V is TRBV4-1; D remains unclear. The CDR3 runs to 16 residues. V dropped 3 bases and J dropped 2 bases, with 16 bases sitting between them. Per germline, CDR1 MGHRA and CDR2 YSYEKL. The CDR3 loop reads CASSHFGPPGNYGYTF. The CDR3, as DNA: TGCGCCAGCAGCCACTTTGGACCACCGGGAAACTATGGCTACACCTTC.

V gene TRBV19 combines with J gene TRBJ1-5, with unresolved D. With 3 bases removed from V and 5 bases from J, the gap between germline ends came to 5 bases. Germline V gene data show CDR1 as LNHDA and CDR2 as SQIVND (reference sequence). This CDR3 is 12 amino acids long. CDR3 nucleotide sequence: TGTGCCAGTAGTATTGGAGATCAGCCCCAGCATTTT. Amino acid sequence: CASSIGDQPQHF. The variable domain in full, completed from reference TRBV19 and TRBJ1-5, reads DGGITQSPKYLFRKEGQNVTLSCEQNLNHDAMYWYRQDPGQGLRLIYYSQIVNDFQKGDIAEGYSVSREKKESFPLTVTSAQKNPTAFYLCASSIGDQPQHFGDGTRLSIL.

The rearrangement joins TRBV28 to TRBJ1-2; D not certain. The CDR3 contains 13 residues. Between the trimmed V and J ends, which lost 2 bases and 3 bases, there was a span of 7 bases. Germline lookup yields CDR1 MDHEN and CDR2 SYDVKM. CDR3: CASSLRHDYGYTF. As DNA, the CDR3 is TGTGCCAGCAGTTTACGACATGACTATGGCTACACCTTC.

The CDR3 is CATSSLTGESYNEQFF. CDR3 bases: TGTGCCACCAGTAGCCTGACAGGGGAGTCCTACAATGAGCAGTTCTTC. The rearrangement joins TRBV24-1 to TRBJ2-1, with 8 nucleotides matching TRBD1. This CDR3 has 16 residues. V lost 6 bases to trimming and J lost 1 base; unmatched junction nucleotides: 7. Germline values: CDR1 KGHDR, CDR2 SFDVKD.

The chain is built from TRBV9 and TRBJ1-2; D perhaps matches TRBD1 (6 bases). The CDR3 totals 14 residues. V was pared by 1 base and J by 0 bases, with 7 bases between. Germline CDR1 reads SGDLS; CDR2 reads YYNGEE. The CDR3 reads CASSVNRANYGYTF. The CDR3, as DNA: TGTGCCAGCAGCGTAAACAGGGCTAACTATGGCTACACCTTC.

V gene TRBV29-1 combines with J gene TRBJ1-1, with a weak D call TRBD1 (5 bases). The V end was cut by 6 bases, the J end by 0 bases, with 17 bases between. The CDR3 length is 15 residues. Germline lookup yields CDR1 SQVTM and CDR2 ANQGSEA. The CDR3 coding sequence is TGCAGCGTCTACGCGCTGGGGGGGGTGAACACTGAAGCTTTCTTT. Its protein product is CSVYALGGVNTEAFF.

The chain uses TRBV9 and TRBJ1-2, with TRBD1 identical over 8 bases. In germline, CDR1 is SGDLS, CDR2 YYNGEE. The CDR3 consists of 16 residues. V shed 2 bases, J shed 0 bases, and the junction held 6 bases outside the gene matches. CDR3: CASSVSGQGANYGYTF. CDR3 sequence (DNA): TGTGCCAGCAGCGTTTCCGGACAGGGCGCTAACTATGGCTACACCTTC.

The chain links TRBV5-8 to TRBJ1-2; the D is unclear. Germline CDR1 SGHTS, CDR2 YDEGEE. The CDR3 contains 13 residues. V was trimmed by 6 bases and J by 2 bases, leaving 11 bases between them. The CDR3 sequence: CASTLWANYGYTF. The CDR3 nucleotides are TGTGCCAGCACCCTATGGGCGAACTATGGCTACACCTTC.

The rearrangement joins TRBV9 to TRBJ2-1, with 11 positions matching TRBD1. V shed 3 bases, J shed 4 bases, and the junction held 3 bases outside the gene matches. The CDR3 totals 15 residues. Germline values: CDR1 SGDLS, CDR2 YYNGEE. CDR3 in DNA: TGTGCCAGCAGCGACCGGGACAGGGGGTACAATGAGCAGTTCTTC. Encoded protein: CASSDRDRGYNEQFF.

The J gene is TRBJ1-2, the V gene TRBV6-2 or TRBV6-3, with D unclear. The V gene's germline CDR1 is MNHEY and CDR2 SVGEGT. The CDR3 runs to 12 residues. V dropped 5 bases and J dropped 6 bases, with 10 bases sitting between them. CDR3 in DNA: TGTGCCAGCAGTCCCAGATATCATGGCTACACCTTC. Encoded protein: CASSPRYHGYTF.

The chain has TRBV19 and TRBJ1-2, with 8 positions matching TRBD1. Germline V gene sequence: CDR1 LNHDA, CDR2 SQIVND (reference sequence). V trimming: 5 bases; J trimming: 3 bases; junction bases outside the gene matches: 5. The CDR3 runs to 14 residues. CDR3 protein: CASSPTGVHYGYTF. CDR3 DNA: TGTGCCAGTAGTCCGACAGGGGTTCACTATGGCTACACCTTC.

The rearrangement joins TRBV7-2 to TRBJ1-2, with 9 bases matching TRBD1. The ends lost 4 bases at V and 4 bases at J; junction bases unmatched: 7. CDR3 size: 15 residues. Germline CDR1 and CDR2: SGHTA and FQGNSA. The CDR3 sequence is CASSSGQGRLYGYTF. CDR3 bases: TGTGCCAGCAGCTCGGGACAGGGTCGACTCTATGGCTACACCTTC.

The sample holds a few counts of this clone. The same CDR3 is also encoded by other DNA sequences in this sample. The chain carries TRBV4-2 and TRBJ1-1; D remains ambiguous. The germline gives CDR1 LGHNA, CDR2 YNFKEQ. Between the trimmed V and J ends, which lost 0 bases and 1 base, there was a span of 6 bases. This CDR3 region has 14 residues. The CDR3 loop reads CASSQDGGNTEAFF. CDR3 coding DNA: TGTGCCAGCAGCCAAGATGGAGGGAACACTGAAGCTTTCTTT.

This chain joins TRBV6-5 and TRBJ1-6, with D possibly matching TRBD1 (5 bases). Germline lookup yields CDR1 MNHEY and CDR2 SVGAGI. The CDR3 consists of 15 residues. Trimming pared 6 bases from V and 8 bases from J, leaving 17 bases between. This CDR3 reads CASSPPQGFHSPLHF. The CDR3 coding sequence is TGTGCCAGCAGCCCGCCGCAGGGTTTTCATTCACCCCTCCACTTT.

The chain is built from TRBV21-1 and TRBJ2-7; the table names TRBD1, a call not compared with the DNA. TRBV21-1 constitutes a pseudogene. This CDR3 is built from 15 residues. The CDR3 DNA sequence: TGTGCCAGCAGCAAAGACGCAGTGTGGTCCCACGAGCAGTACTTC. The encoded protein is CASSKDAVWSHEQYF.

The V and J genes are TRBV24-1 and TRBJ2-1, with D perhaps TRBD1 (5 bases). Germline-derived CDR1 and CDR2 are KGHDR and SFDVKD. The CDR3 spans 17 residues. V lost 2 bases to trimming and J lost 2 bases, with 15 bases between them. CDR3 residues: CATSDSPTVRTYNEQFF. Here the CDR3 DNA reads TGTGCCACCAGTGATTCCCCGACAGTTCGAACCTACAATGAGCAGTTCTTC.

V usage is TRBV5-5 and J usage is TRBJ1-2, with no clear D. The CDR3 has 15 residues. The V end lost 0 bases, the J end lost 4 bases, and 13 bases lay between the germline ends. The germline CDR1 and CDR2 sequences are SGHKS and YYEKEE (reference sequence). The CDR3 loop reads CASSLEWEFVYGYTF. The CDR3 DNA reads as TGTGCCAGCAGCTTGGAATGGGAGTTCGTCTATGGCTACACCTTC.

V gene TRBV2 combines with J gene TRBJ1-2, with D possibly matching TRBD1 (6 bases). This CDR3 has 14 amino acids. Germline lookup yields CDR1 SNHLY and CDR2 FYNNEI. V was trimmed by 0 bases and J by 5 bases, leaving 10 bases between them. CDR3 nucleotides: TGTGCCAGCAGTGAAGCAAGGGGGGGATATGGCTACACCTTC. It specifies CASSEARGGYGYTF.

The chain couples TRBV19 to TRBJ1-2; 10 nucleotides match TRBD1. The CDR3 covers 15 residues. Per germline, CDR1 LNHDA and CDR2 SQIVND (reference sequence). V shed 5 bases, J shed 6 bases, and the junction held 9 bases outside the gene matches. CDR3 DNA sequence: TGTGCCAGTAGTGCCCGGGACAGGGGATTTGATGGCTACACCTTC. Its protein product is CASSARDRGFDGYTF. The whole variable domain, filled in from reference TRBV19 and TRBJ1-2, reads DGGITQSPKYLFRKEGQNVTLSCEQNLNHDAMYWYRQDPGQGLRLIYYSQIVNDFQKGDIAEGYSVSREKKESFPLTVTSAQKNPTAFYLCASSARDRGFDGYTFGSGTRLTVV.

The DNA of the CDR3 is TGCGCCAGCAGCCAAGAAGCCTTAGCGGGGGCTAGCGAGCAGTACTTC. It specifies CASSQEALAGASEQYF. V gene TRBV4-3 combines with J gene TRBJ2-7, with 9 bases fitting TRBD2. Germline V CDR1 and CDR2: LGHNA, YSLEER. With 0 bases clipped from V and 6 bases from J, the junction kept 9 bases outside the gene matches. The CDR3 length is 16 residues.

CDR3 loop: CASSQRSSGSEQFF. The CDR3 DNA is TGTGCCAGCAGTCAGCGGAGTTCGGGGAGTGAGCAGTTCTTC. The chain has TRBV6-5 and TRBJ2-1, with a tentative D call TRBD2 (5 bases). Germline V gene lookup returns CDR1 MNHEY and CDR2 SVGAGI. V lost 5 bases, J lost 9 bases, and 17 bases lay in between. The CDR3 runs 14 residues.

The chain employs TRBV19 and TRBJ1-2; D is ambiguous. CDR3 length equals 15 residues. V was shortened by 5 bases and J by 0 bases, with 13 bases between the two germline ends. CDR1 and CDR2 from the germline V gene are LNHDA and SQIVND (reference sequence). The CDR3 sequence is CASSFVTKANYGYTF. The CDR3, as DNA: TGTGCCAGTAGTTTCGTGACAAAAGCTAACTATGGCTACACCTTC.

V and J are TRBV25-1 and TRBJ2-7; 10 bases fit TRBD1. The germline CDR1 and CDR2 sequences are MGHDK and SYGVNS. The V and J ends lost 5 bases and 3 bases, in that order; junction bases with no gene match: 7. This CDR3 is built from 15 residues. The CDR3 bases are TGTGCCAGCAGTCCGCGGACAGGGGGGTTCTACGAGCAGTACTTC. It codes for CASSPRTGGFYEQYF.

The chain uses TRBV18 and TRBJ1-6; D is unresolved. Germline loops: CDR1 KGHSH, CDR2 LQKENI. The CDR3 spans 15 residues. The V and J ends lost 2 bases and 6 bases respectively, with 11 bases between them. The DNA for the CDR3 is TGTGCCAGCTCACCAGGAGAGAAATTTAATTCACCCCTCCACTTT. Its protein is CASSPGEKFNSPLHF.